The rows below give T cell receptor beta chains drawn from one sample of a study of blood T cell repertoires in COVID-19. Repertoires were generated with immunoSEQ multiplex PCR, while TCRdb's copy carries only in-frame clones and drops some. Of some 210,000 clones listed, under 95% are singletons. The sequenced material came from peripheral blood. All receptors derive from a man under 40 with acute or convalescent COVID-19. CDR3s include the opening cysteine and the closing phenylalanine or tryptophan. Fields, in order: J gene, D gene, V gene, clone size, CDR3 DNA, CDR3 protein. A D gene is named only where the DNA matches it firmly. Only part of the rows carry a size: once, few, many, or a class if the clone is expanded.

TRBJ2-7 | . | TRBV3-1/TRBV3-2 | . | TGTGCCAGCAGCCAAAACTCCCTAGGGGCCCAATACCTACGAGGGCAGTACTTC | CASSQNSLGAQYLRGQYF
TRBJ2-1 | TRBD2 | TRBV6-5 | . | TGTGCCAGCAGTTACTCTAGCGGGTCTTACAATGAGCAGTTCTTC | CASSYSSGSYNEQFF
TRBJ2-5 | . | TRBV2 | . | TGTGCCAGCAGTGGGGCGGGCGAGGAGACCCAGTACTTC | CASSGAGEETQYF
TRBJ2-7 | TRBD1 | TRBV29-1 | once | TGCAGCGTGGACAGGGGAGGCGAGCAGTACTTC | CSVDRGGEQYF
TRBJ1-1 | TRBD1 | TRBV19 | . | TGTGCCAGTAGTATAGATTTTCGACAGGGGGAAACTTTCTTT | CASSIDFRQGETFF
TRBJ2-1 | . | TRBV5-4 | . | TGTGCCAGCAGCCAGACAATAGAGCAGTTCTTC | CASSQTIEQFF
TRBJ1-1 | . | TRBV5-1 | few | TGCGCCAGCAGCGGAGGGACTGAAGCTTTCTTT | CASSGGTEAFF
TRBJ2-1 | . | TRBV4-1 | . | TGCGCCAGCAGCCAAGTATTAGCGCGCGGGAATGAGCAGTTCTTC | CASSQVLARGNEQFF
TRBJ1-4 | TRBD1 | TRBV10-2 | . | TGCGCCAGCAAGGACAGGGATGAAAAACTGTTTTTT | CASKDRDEKLFF
TRBJ2-7 | . | TRBV28 | . | TGTGCCAGCAGAGTCGGCGGGCCGAGTATGTATAGCGAGCAGTACTTC | CASRVGGPSMYSEQYF
TRBJ1-1 | . | TRBV10-3 | . | TGTGCCACGACTCAGGGTGTGGGGCTGTTGAACACTGAAGCTTTCTTT | CATTQGVGLLNTEAFF
TRBJ1-2 | TRBD1 | TRBV4-1 | . | TGCGCCAGCAGCCAGGCTTGGACAGGAAACTATGGCTACACCTTC | CASSQAWTGNYGYTF
TRBJ2-7 | TRBD1 | TRBV10-3 | . | TGTGCCATCAGTGATATCACAGGGGGCTACGAGCAGTACTTC | CAISDITGGYEQYF
TRBJ2-1 | . | TRBV19 | . | TGTGCCAGTAACACCTTGGGACTGCACGATGAGCAGTTCTTC | CASNTLGLHDEQFF
TRBJ1-1 | . | TRBV11-1 | . | TGTGCCAGCAGCTTAGGAGGGAACACTGAAGCTTTCTTT | CASSLGGNTEAFF
TRBJ2-3 | . | TRBV18 | . | TGTGCCAGCTCACCCTTAGCGCGGGGCACAGATACGCAGTATTTT | CASSPLARGTDTQYF
TRBJ1-2 | . | TRBV28 | . | TGTGCCAGCAGTTATCTTAACTATGGCTACACCTTC | CASSYLNYGYTF
TRBJ1-4 | . | TRBV5-1 | . | TGCGCCAGCAGCTTGGTAGCGGGGCCTTTTGAAAAACTGTTTTTT | CASSLVAGPFEKLFF
TRBJ1-5 | . | TRBV12-3/TRBV12-4 | . | TGTGCCAGCACCCCCGGGTCCAATCAGCCCCAGCATTTT | CASTPGSNQPQHF
TRBJ2-7 | . | TRBV10-1 | few | TGCGCCAGCAGTGGCCAAGTCGACAGATTCTACGAGCAGTACTTC | CASSGQVDRFYEQYF
TRBJ2-3 | . | TRBV10-1 | . | TGCGCCAGCAGTGATATGGGGAGAGCCACAGATACGCAGTATTTT | CASSDMGRATDTQYF
TRBJ1-6 | . | TRBV2 | . | TGTGCCAGCAGTGAGGCAGGGGAGTCACCCCTCCACTTT | CASSEAGESPLHF
TRBJ2-7 | TRBD1 | TRBV13 | . | TGTGCCAGCAGCCCCAGTTGGACGACAGGGACCTACGAGCAGTACTTC | CASSPSWTTGTYEQYF
TRBJ2-2 | . | TRBV27 | . | TGTGCCAGCAGTTTCCGTCGGGGTGGGGCCGGGGAGCTGTTTTTT | CASSFRRGGAGELFF
TRBJ2-1 | TRBD1 | TRBV23-1 | once | TGCGCCAGCAGAACCTCCAGGGACAGGGGCGCGAGCTCCTACAATGAGCAGTTCTTC | CASRTSRDRGASSYNEQFF
TRBJ2-3 | TRBD1 | TRBV30 | . | TGTGCCTGGCGACAGGGGGGAGATACGCAGTATTTT | CAWRQGGDTQYF
TRBJ1-4 | . | TRBV9 | . | TGTGCCAGCAGCCCTAGGGGGTCGGGTAATGAAAAACTGTTTTTT | CASSPRGSGNEKLFF
TRBJ2-3 | TRBD2 | TRBV7-3 | . | TGTGCCAGCAGCTTACGGGCTAGCGGCCTCACAGATACGCAGTATTTT | CASSLRASGLTDTQYF
TRBJ1-5 | . | TRBV7-9 | . | TGTGCCAGCAGTTTACGCATCAGGAGGAGCAATCAGCCCCAGCATTTT | CASSLRIRRSNQPQHF
TRBJ2-3 | . | TRBV28 | . | TGTGCCAGCAGTTTACTGGCCGTGAGCACAGATACGCAGTATTTT | CASSLLAVSTDTQYF
TRBJ2-3 | TRBD2 | TRBV7-9 | . | TGTGCCAGCAGCCCCAGCGGGAGTAGAGCAGATACGCAGTATTTT | CASSPSGSRADTQYF
TRBJ1-2 | . | TRBV10-3 | . | TGTGCCATCAGTGAGTCCACAGACGGTGGCTACACCTTC | CAISESTDGGYTF
TRBJ1-4 | . | TRBV5-8 | . | TGTGCCAGCAGCTTGGGGCAGGGTGAAAAACTGTTTTTT | CASSLGQGEKLFF
TRBJ2-3 | . | TRBV28 | . | TGTGCCAGCAGCACCCGATCGGTTCTTTATTCAGATACGCAGTATTTT | CASSTRSVLYSDTQYF
TRBJ1-3 | . | TRBV18 | . | TGTGCCAGCTCACCTCCGACTACAACCAGAAACACCATATATTTT | CASSPPTTTRNTIYF
TRBJ1-5 | . | TRBV30 | . | TGTGCCTGGAGCCGGACCACAGGCTCCCTTGGGCCCCAGCATTTT | CAWSRTTGSLGPQHF
TRBJ2-1 | TRBD2 | TRBV10-3 | . | TGTGCCATCAGTGAGTCGACGGGACTAGGCTACAATGAGCAGTTCTTC | CAISESTGLGYNEQFF
TRBJ1-5 | TRBD1 | TRBV30 | . | TGTGCCTGGAGTGTAGGGACAGGGAACAATCAGCCCCAGCATTTT | CAWSVGTGNNQPQHF
TRBJ1-1 | . | TRBV6-6 | . | TGTGCCAGCAGTTACCAACTGACAGTTTGGTTT | CASSYQLTVWF
TRBJ2-3 | TRBD1 | TRBV15 | . | TGTGCCACCAGCAGAGATCAGGGGGCTAGGACGCAGTATTTT | CATSRDQGARTQYF
TRBJ2-1 | TRBD1 | TRBV4-2 | once | TGTGCCAGCAGCCGAAGCCGGGACAGCTACAATGAGCAGTTCTTC | CASSRSRDSYNEQFF
TRBJ2-3 | TRBD1 | TRBV6-5 | . | TGTGCCAGCAGAGCCCTCAGGGGGCGCACAGATACGCAGTATTTT | CASRALRGRTDTQYF
TRBJ2-2 | . | TRBV18 | . | TGTGCCAGCTCTCTCATGTTGACTCGAGGGGGACCCGGGGAGCTGTTTTTT | CASSLMLTRGGPGELFF
TRBJ2-2 | . | TRBV18 | . | TGTGCCAGCTCACCCTACGGACAGATCGGGGAGCTGTTTTTT | CASSPYGQIGELFF
TRBJ2-5 | . | TRBV5-4 | . | TGTGCCAGCAGCGGTAGTTCAGGGCAAGAGACCCAGTACTTC | CASSGSSGQETQYF
TRBJ2-2 | TRBD2 | TRBV10-3 | . | TGTGCCATCTTAATAGCGGGGGGCACCGGGGAGCTGTTTTTT | CAILIAGGTGELFF
TRBJ2-1 | . | TRBV7-9 | . | TGTGCCAGCAGCTTTTCTAGCCAGTCCTACAATGAGCAGTTCTTC | CASSFSSQSYNEQFF
TRBJ1-2 | TRBD1 | TRBV19 | . | TGTGCCAGTAGTATGCTGGGGGACAGGGACTACTATGGCTACACCTTC | CASSMLGDRDYYGYTF
TRBJ2-7 | . | TRBV28 | . | TGTGCCAGCAGTTTCCTGCGCGAGCAGTACTTC | CASSFLREQYF
TRBJ1-2 | TRBD1 | TRBV19 | few | TGTGCCAGTAGTCGGAGGGACAGCCCATACTATGGCTACACCTTC | CASSRRDSPYYGYTF
TRBJ1-4 | . | TRBV3-1/TRBV3-2 | once | TGTGCCAGCAGCCGCGGGTCGCTAGGGAGACTGTTTTTT | CASSRGSLGRLFF
TRBJ2-3 | . | TRBV6-9 | . | TGTGCCAGCATCCTGGGGGGTTCCACAGATACGCAGTATTTT | CASILGGSTDTQYF
TRBJ2-3 | . | TRBV16 | once | TGTGCCAGCAGCCAAAGCGGCTACACAGATACGCAGTATTTT | CASSQSGYTDTQYF